The 6 T cell receptor beta chains below were found in one sample sequenced in a study of metastatic and nonmetastatic thyroid tumors. Through MiXCR, TCRdb re-clonotyped the PCR reads. This repertoire shows some 11,000 clones, around a third found once; its top ten account for over 9.5%. Thyroid surgery was preceded by no treatment in any patient. The sample was tumor tissue. These receptor sequences come from a female donor with papillary thyroid cancer or a benign thyroid nodule (not recorded which). Some clones in this sample may be carry-over from other donors' samples.

The rearrangement links TRBV11-3 to TRBJ2-1; TRBD2 agrees at 9 bases. Germline trimming cut 5 bases from V and 8 bases from J; bases unmatched to any gene: 7. Germline CDR1 reads SGHNT; CDR2 reads YENEEA. The length of the CDR3 is 14 residues. This CDR3 is CASSLSGGSYEQFF. CDR3 nucleotides: TGTGCCAGCAGCCTTAGCGGGGGAAGCTATGAGCAGTTCTTC.

The chain uses TRBV30 and TRBJ1-2; no clear D. V gave up 2 bases and J gave up 4 bases, with 8 bases separating them. The CDR3 is 12 residues long. The germline CDR1 and CDR2 sequences are GTSNPN and SVGIG (reference sequence). For the CDR3, the DNA is TGTGCCTGGAGTTTGCAGTCCTATGGCTACACCTTC. Its translation is CAWSLQSYGYTF.

The chain employs TRBV20-1 and TRBJ2-7; D call uncertain. Germline CDR1 and CDR2: DFQATT and SNEGSKA (reference sequence). The CDR3 is made up of 12 amino acids. V lost 3 bases, J lost 1 base, and 7 bases lay in between. CDR3 residues: CSASLASYEQYF. Written as DNA, the CDR3 is TGCAGTGCTAGTTTAGCTTCCTACGAGCAGTACTTC.

In its sample, this clone is medium-sized. This chain uses TRBV2 with TRBJ2-2, with D uncertain. From germline, CDR1 is SNHLY and CDR2 FYNNEI. The CDR3 loop spans 15 amino acids. Trimming left V 2 bases short and J 4 bases short, with 11 bases between. The CDR3 bases are TGTGCCAGCAGTGAATGGCAGGTTATCACCGGGGAGCTGTTTTTT. Protein: CASSEWQVITGELFF.

This clone is medium-sized within its sample. The rearrangement uses TRBV6-1 and TRBJ2-3; 8 nucleotides match TRBD1. Germline V CDR1 and CDR2: MNHNS, SASEGT. This CDR3 spans 14 amino acids. V lost 3 bases and J lost 1; bases outside the gene matches: 0. In DNA, the CDR3 is TGTGCCAGCAGTGACAGGGGGCGCACAGATACGCAGTATTTT. The encoded protein is CASSDRGRTDTQYF.

This clone is termed medium-sized. The gene calls are TRBV25-1 and TRBJ1-6, with TRBD1 as a possible D gene (5 bases). The CDR3 is 13 amino acids. Germline V gene lookup returns CDR1 MGHDK and CDR2 SYGVNS. V was clipped by 8 bases and J by 4 bases, with 9 bases between them. CDR3 sequence: CASRGEYNSPLHF. The CDR3 nucleotides read TGTGCCAGCCGAGGGGAATATAATTCACCCCTCCACTTT.